Listed below are T cell receptor beta chains from one sample, sequenced in a study of T-cell memory formation after mild COVID-19. TCRdb re-called the 5' RACE reads with MiXCR, one entry per CDR3 protein. The table has approximately 410,000 distinct CDR3 sequences, less than 25% seen once. The material sequenced was PBMCs or a T cell subset sorted from them (not recorded which). These receptor sequences come from an adult woman who had mild COVID-19 (a few samples of this study predate the infection). Cell type and time point are not known. CDR3s include the opening cysteine and the closing phenylalanine or tryptophan. Fields, in order: clone size, J gene, D gene, V gene, CDR3 DNA, CDR3 protein. A D gene is named only where the DNA matches it firmly. The size field is filled for only some rows; it gives once, few, many or a size class.

clone_size: NA; j_call: TRBJ2-4; d_call: NA; v_call: TRBV18; cdr3_nt: TGTGCCAGCTCACCAAGCAACCTTTGGAGCATTCAGTACTTC; cdr3_aa: CASSPSNLWSIQYF
clone_size: NA; j_call: TRBJ1-1; d_call: NA; v_call: TRBV4-2; cdr3_nt: TGTGCCAGCAGCCAAGAGGCCATGAACACTGAAGCTTTCTTT; cdr3_aa: CASSQEAMNTEAFF
clone_size: NA; j_call: TRBJ2-7; d_call: TRBD1; v_call: TRBV27; cdr3_nt: TGTGCCAGCAGTTTTGGCAGGGCAGGGGGCTTAAGGGCCTACGAGCAGTACTTC; cdr3_aa: CASSFGRAGGLRAYEQYF
clone_size: few; j_call: TRBJ2-2; d_call: NA; v_call: TRBV10-3; cdr3_nt: TGTGCCATCAGAAAGAACACCGGGGAGCTGTTTTTT; cdr3_aa: CAIRKNTGELFF
clone_size: few; j_call: TRBJ2-4; d_call: NA; v_call: TRBV30; cdr3_nt: TGTGCCTGGGCCAGGGAGTCGATAAACATTCAGTACTTC; cdr3_aa: CAWARESINIQYF
clone_size: few; j_call: TRBJ1-2; d_call: NA; v_call: TRBV5-1; cdr3_nt: TGCGCCAGCAGCTTGGCCCCCGTGATCGACGTTAACCGTGGCTACACCTTC; cdr3_aa: CASSLAPVIDVNRGYTF
clone_size: many; j_call: TRBJ2-5; d_call: TRBD2; v_call: TRBV7-2; cdr3_nt: TGTGCCAGCAGCTCCCGGGGGGAAGAGACCCAGTACTTC; cdr3_aa: CASSSRGEETQYF
clone_size: few; j_call: TRBJ2-1; d_call: NA; v_call: TRBV7-2; cdr3_nt: TGTGCCAGCAGCTTTCAGGGTCCCGTCTACAATGAGCAGTTCTTC; cdr3_aa: CASSFQGPVYNEQFF
clone_size: NA; j_call: TRBJ2-3; d_call: TRBD2; v_call: TRBV20-1; cdr3_nt: TGCAGTGCTACCCACAGGGCTAGCGGGACCGCAGATACGCAGTATTTT; cdr3_aa: CSATHRASGTADTQYF
clone_size: few; j_call: TRBJ1-1; d_call: TRBD1; v_call: TRBV12-3/TRBV12-4; cdr3_nt: TGTGCCAGCAGTGGCAACCGGGACAGGGGAATGAACACTGAAGCTTTCTTT; cdr3_aa: CASSGNRDRGMNTEAFF
clone_size: NA; j_call: TRBJ2-3; d_call: TRBD1; v_call: TRBV29-1; cdr3_nt: TGCAGCGTTAGCCGGACAGGTTCTACAGATACGCAGTATTTT; cdr3_aa: CSVSRTGSTDTQYF
clone_size: NA; j_call: TRBJ1-6; d_call: NA; v_call: TRBV20-1; cdr3_nt: TGCAGTGCTGGACGCCGGGAATTACCCAATTCACCCCTCCACTTT; cdr3_aa: CSAGRRELPNSPLHF
clone_size: few; j_call: TRBJ2-1; d_call: NA; v_call: TRBV20-1; cdr3_nt: TGCAGTGCTCTCAGGGTTTTTCTCGATGAGCAGTTCTTC; cdr3_aa: CSALRVFLDEQFF
clone_size: NA; j_call: TRBJ2-7; d_call: TRBD1; v_call: TRBV11-3; cdr3_nt: TGTGCCAGCAGCTCCGCCTCCGGGACAGGGCATTACGAGCAGTACTTC; cdr3_aa: CASSSASGTGHYEQYF
clone_size: once; j_call: TRBJ2-7; d_call: TRBD1; v_call: TRBV7-6; cdr3_nt: TGTGCCAGCAGCCCCCGACAGGGCCACGGGGAGCAGTACTTC; cdr3_aa: CASSPRQGHGEQYF
clone_size: many; j_call: TRBJ2-1; d_call: TRBD2; v_call: TRBV11-3; cdr3_nt: TGTGCCAGCAGCTTAGCGGGAGGGCCAATGCAGGGGCCTTACAATGAGCAGTTCTTC; cdr3_aa: CASSLAGGPMQGPYNEQFF
clone_size: NA; j_call: TRBJ1-5; d_call: TRBD1; v_call: TRBV20-1; cdr3_nt: TGCAGTGCCCCATCGACAGGGGGCGTTCAGGGCAATCAGCCCCAGCATTTT; cdr3_aa: CSAPSTGGVQGNQPQHF
clone_size: NA; j_call: TRBJ1-3; d_call: TRBD1; v_call: TRBV4-1; cdr3_nt: TGCGCCAGCAGCCCAGGGGGCAGGGGCTCTGGAAACACCATATATTTT; cdr3_aa: CASSPGGRGSGNTIYF
clone_size: few; j_call: TRBJ2-2; d_call: TRBD2; v_call: TRBV9; cdr3_nt: TGTGCCAGCAGCGTTCAGCGGGGACCGCGCACCGGGGAGCTGTTTTTT; cdr3_aa: CASSVQRGPRTGELFF
clone_size: NA; j_call: TRBJ2-3; d_call: NA; v_call: TRBV9; cdr3_nt: TGTGCCAGCAGCGTAGACGGAAGCACAGATACGCAGTATTTT; cdr3_aa: CASSVDGSTDTQYF
clone_size: NA; j_call: TRBJ1-2; d_call: TRBD1; v_call: TRBV29-1; cdr3_nt: TGCAGCGTTGACACCGCCGGGACAGGGTATGGCTACACCTTC; cdr3_aa: CSVDTAGTGYGYTF
clone_size: few; j_call: TRBJ2-7; d_call: TRBD2; v_call: TRBV5-1; cdr3_nt: TGCGCCAGCAGCTTGGAGGGCGGGAGGCGCTACGAGCAGTACTTC; cdr3_aa: CASSLEGGRRYEQYF
clone_size: few; j_call: TRBJ1-5; d_call: NA; v_call: TRBV4-1; cdr3_nt: TGCGCCAGCAGCCAAGATGTGGGGACACCCAGCAATCAGCCCCAGCATTTT; cdr3_aa: CASSQDVGTPSNQPQHF
clone_size: many; j_call: TRBJ2-7; d_call: NA; v_call: TRBV7-9; cdr3_nt: TGTGCCAGCAGCTTCGCTAGCGAGCAGTACTTC; cdr3_aa: CASSFASEQYF
clone_size: NA; j_call: TRBJ2-5; d_call: TRBD2; v_call: TRBV5-1; cdr3_nt: TGCGCCAGCAGCATACAGGAGCGGGGGGAGACCCAGTACTTC; cdr3_aa: CASSIQERGETQYF
clone_size: NA; j_call: TRBJ2-3; d_call: NA; v_call: TRBV18; cdr3_nt: TGTGCCAGCTCCCGCAAGTCCGGGACATTCACAGATACGCAGTATTTT; cdr3_aa: CASSRKSGTFTDTQYF
clone_size: few; j_call: TRBJ1-1; d_call: TRBD1; v_call: TRBV6-1; cdr3_nt: TGTGCCAGCAGTGAAGCCCAGGGGGGCGCTTTCTTT; cdr3_aa: CASSEAQGGAFF
clone_size: few; j_call: TRBJ2-1; d_call: NA; v_call: TRBV30; cdr3_nt: TGTGCCTGGAGTCACGGTGGGGGGGCCCCGTTCTTC; cdr3_aa: CAWSHGGGAPFF
clone_size: few; j_call: TRBJ2-3; d_call: TRBD1; v_call: TRBV4-3; cdr3_nt: TGCGCCAGCAGCCGTCCGACAGGGGGTGTGGATACGCAGTATTTT; cdr3_aa: CASSRPTGGVDTQYF
clone_size: few; j_call: TRBJ2-7; d_call: TRBD1; v_call: TRBV7-9; cdr3_nt: TGTGCCAGCAGCTTACCCTGGGACAGGGGACACTACGAGCAGTACTTC; cdr3_aa: CASSLPWDRGHYEQYF
clone_size: NA; j_call: TRBJ1-4; d_call: NA; v_call: TRBV5-6; cdr3_nt: TGTGCCAGCAGCTGGGGGGGCCCGAAGGAAAAACTGTTTTTT; cdr3_aa: CASSWGGPKEKLFF
clone_size: NA; j_call: TRBJ1-2; d_call: TRBD1; v_call: TRBV3-1; cdr3_nt: TGTGCCAGCAGCGACACAGGGGGCTATGGCTACACCTTC; cdr3_aa: CASSDTGGYGYTF